The 27 T cell receptor beta chains below were found in one sample sequenced in a study of T-cell memory formation after mild COVID-19. TCRdb recomputed calls from the 5' RACE reads with MiXCR, one row per CDR3 protein. This sample has fewer than 300,000 distinct CDR3 sequences; over 15% occur once, and the top ten carry under 30%. Sequencing input: PBMCs or a T cell subset sorted from them (not recorded which). All receptors come from a man in his late teens or twenties who had mild COVID-19 (a few samples of this study predate the infection). Cell type and time point are not known.

This clonotype came up many times. The chain is built from TRBV5-1 and TRBJ2-2; D gene uncertain. Germline CDR1 reads SGHRS; CDR2 reads YFSETQ. Trimming left V 0 bases short and J 1 base short, with 4 bases between. The CDR3 loop spans 14 amino acids. The DNA of the CDR3 is TGCGCCAGCAGCTTGGGACAGAACACCGGGGAGCTGTTTTTT. Encoded protein: CASSLGQNTGELFF.

This clonotype has a handful of counts. CDR3 DNA sequence: TGCGCCAGCAGCCAGACCGAAGTAACCTCCTACAATGAGCAGTTCTTC. Amino acid sequence: CASSQTEVTSYNEQFF. J is TRBJ2-1 and V is TRBV4-3; no reliable D call. There are 16 residues in the CDR3. Germline V gene sequence: CDR1 LGHNA, CDR2 YSLEER. Between the trimmed V and J ends, which lost 3 bases and 0 bases, there was a span of 12 bases.

This clonotype showed up just a few times. The chain carries TRBV4-3 and TRBJ2-3; 9 positions agree with TRBD1. V trimming: 0 bases; J trimming: 2 bases; junction bases outside the gene matches: 3. The CDR3 sequence is 16 residues long. Germline CDR1 is LGHNA and CDR2 is YSLEER. The CDR3 is CASSQEGTGITDTQYF. The CDR3 DNA is TGCGCCAGCAGCCAAGAAGGGACAGGGATCACAGATACGCAGTATTTT.

This clonotype was seen more than once but under ten times. This chain uses TRBV2 with TRBJ2-4, with 8 bases identical to TRBD1. The junction had 2 bases not matched to a gene; V was cut back by 6 bases and J by 1 base. The CDR3 contains 14 residues. Germline CDR1 reads SNHLY; CDR2 reads FYNNEI. This CDR3 is CASRGDRAKNIQYF. The CDR3 nucleotides are TGTGCCAGCAGAGGGGACAGGGCCAAAAACATTCAGTACTTC.

Remarks on this clonotype: Since a much larger clone is just one base distant, this may be a read error. The V gene is TRBV5-1, the J gene TRBJ2-3, with a tentative D call TRBD1 (6 bases). Trimming took off 4 bases at V and 1 base at J, with 13 bases between the two ends. The CDR3 spans 15 residues. Germline CDR1 and CDR2: SGHRS and YFSETQ. The CDR3 loop reads CASSTRTERTDTQYF. The CDR3 nucleotides read TGCGCCAGCAGCACCAGGACAGAACGCACAGATACGCAGTATTTT.

This sequence joins TRBV25-1 and TRBJ1-4; D perhaps matches TRBD1 (5 bases). Germline lookup yields CDR1 MGHDK and CDR2 SYGVNS. The CDR3 has 16 residues. V lost 3 bases and J 4 bases, leaving 15 bases between the germline ends. CDR3 DNA: TGTGCCAGCAGTGATTATATGACGGGGGGTAATGAAAAACTGTTTTTT. Protein product: CASSDYMTGGNEKLFF.

The chain combines TRBV7-9 with TRBJ1-1, with 7 bases aligning to TRBD1. CDR3 length: 16 amino acids. CDR1 is SEHNR and CDR2 is FQNEAQ in the germline V gene (reference sequence). With 5 bases clipped from V and 3 bases from J, the junction kept 12 bases outside the gene matches. The CDR3 sequence: CASSGDSPLEDTEAFF. In DNA form, the CDR3 reads TGTGCCAGCAGCGGGGACAGTCCATTGGAGGACACTGAAGCTTTCTTT.

This clonotype was picked up a small number of times. The CDR3 region has the DNA TGTGCCAGCAGCATTGACACGCACAATCTCTATGGCTACACCTTC. This encodes CASSIDTHNLYGYTF. The V and J genes are TRBV5-5 and TRBJ1-2; D unresolved. Looked up from germline, CDR1 is SGHKS and CDR2 is YYEKEE (reference sequence). Between the trimmed V and J ends, which lost 4 bases and 4 bases, there was a span of 17 bases. This CDR3 is 15 amino acids long. Drawing the rest from reference TRBV5-5 and TRBJ1-2, the complete variable domain is DAGVTQSPTHLIKTRGQQVTLRCSPISGHKSVSWYQQVLGQGPQFIFQYYEKEERGRGNFPDRFSARQFPNYSSELNVNALLLGDSALYLCASSIDTHNLYGYTFGSGTRLTVV.

This clonotype has more than one count but fewer than ten. This chain links TRBV7-6 with TRBJ1-2; perhaps TRBD1 as D (6 bases). The ends were cut back, 4 bases at V and 8 bases at J, with 17 bases in the middle. CDR1 is SGHVS and CDR2 is FNYEAQ in the germline V gene. The CDR3 extends over 14 amino acids. CDR3 nucleotide sequence: TGTGCCAGCAGCTCGGAACCAGGGGTTTGGGGCTACACCTTC. Its protein is CASSSEPGVWGYTF.

This clonotype was counted between two and nine times. This chain links TRBV30 with TRBJ2-1; D not certain. Germline V gene lookup returns CDR1 GTSNPN and CDR2 SVGIG (reference sequence). There are 11 residues in the CDR3. Trimming left V 5 bases short and J 2 bases short, with 4 bases between. CDR3 sequence: CAWDAYNEQFF. The CDR3 region has the DNA TGTGCCTGGGACGCCTACAATGAGCAGTTCTTC.

The chain links TRBV5-1 to TRBJ1-2; TRBD1 is a possible D gene (5 bases). Germline V gene lookup returns CDR1 SGHRS and CDR2 YFSETQ. V was trimmed by 0 bases and J by 4 bases, leaving 13 bases between them. The CDR3 sequence is 15 residues long. The CDR3 DNA reads as TGCGCCAGCAGCTTGGAGGGACGATTCTCCTATGGCTACACCTTC. Its translation: CASSLEGRFSYGYTF. The whole variable domain, remainder taken from reference TRBV5-1 and TRBJ1-2, is KAGVTQTPRYLIKTRGQQVTLSCSPISGHRSVSWYQQTPGQGLQFLFEYFSETQRNKGNFPGRFSGRQFSNSRSEMNVSTLELGDSALYLCASSLEGRFSYGYTFGSGTRLTVV.

This clonotype appeared a single time. CDR3 region: CASSQASGFYEQYF. The CDR3 DNA follows: TGCGCCAGCAGCCAAGCATCGGGTTTTTACGAGCAGTACTTC. This chain uses TRBV4-3 with TRBJ2-7; D remains unclear. CDR1 LGHNA and CDR2 YSLEER come from the germline V gene. The V end lost 1 base, the J end lost 4 bases, and 11 bases lay between the germline ends. The CDR3 runs to 14 residues.

The chain employs TRBV29-1 and TRBJ2-7; D possibly corresponds to TRBD1 (6 bases). The length of the CDR3 is 13 residues. In germline, CDR1 is SQVTM, CDR2 ANQGSEA. V lost 8 bases and J 5 bases, leaving 19 bases between the germline ends. DNA for the CDR3: TGCAGCATACTCCGGGACACGGCCCACGAGCAGTACTTC. Protein sequence: CSILRDTAHEQYF.

The table lists this clonotype with many counts. The V gene is TRBV12-3 or TRBV12-4, the J gene TRBJ2-1; 9 bases agree with TRBD1. The CDR3 consists of 15 residues. After removal of 7 bases from V and 6 bases from J, the junction contained 10 bases not matched to a gene. This CDR3 is CASTLDRGRGNEQFF. The CDR3 nucleotides are TGTGCCAGCACCCTAGACAGGGGGAGGGGCAATGAGCAGTTCTTC.

The chain combines TRBV4-2 with TRBJ1-4, with 7 nucleotides matching TRBD1. The CDR3 runs to 16 residues. From germline, CDR1 is LGHNA and CDR2 YNFKEQ. The junction had 11 bases not matched to a gene; V was cut back by 2 bases and J by 8 bases. CDR3 residues: CASSQSTRGDGEKLFF. The CDR3 DNA is TGTGCCAGCAGCCAAAGCACCAGGGGGGATGGGGAAAAACTGTTTTTT.

V usage is TRBV7-6 and J usage is TRBJ1-1; D may be TRBD1 (5 bases). This CDR3 has 16 amino acids. V was pared by 5 bases and J by 1 base, with 17 bases between. The germline CDR1 and CDR2 sequences are SGHVS and FNYEAQ. The CDR3 spells CASSAPTGTANTEAFF. The CDR3 region has the DNA TGTGCCAGCAGCGCCCCCACCGGGACGGCGAACACTGAAGCTTTCTTT.

The chain uses TRBV24-1 and TRBJ2-5; TRBD2 matches at 7 bases. Trimming cost V 2 bases and J 4 bases; bases outside gene matches: 6. This CDR3 spans 15 amino acids. Looked up from germline, CDR1 is KGHDR and CDR2 is SFDVKD. The CDR3, as DNA: TGTGCCACCAGTGATTCCCGGGAGGCTGGAGAGACCCAGTACTTC. It encodes CATSDSREAGETQYF.

The rearrangement joins TRBV4-2 to TRBJ2-4; unclear D gene. The CDR3 loop spans 14 amino acids. Between the trimmed V and J ends, which lost 0 bases and 8 bases, there was a span of 11 bases. Per germline, CDR1 LGHNA and CDR2 YNFKEQ. In DNA, the CDR3 is TGTGCCAGCAGCCAAGAGGACCCCCTCCACATTCAGTACTTC. Protein sequence: CASSQEDPLHIQYF.

This sequence joins TRBV5-1 and TRBJ2-7; TRBD1 agrees at 9 bases. V lost 4 bases to trimming and J lost 3 bases; unmatched junction nucleotides: 5. This CDR3 contains 14 residues. From germline, CDR1 is SGHRS and CDR2 YFSETQ. The CDR3 sequence: CASSRGTGSYEQYV. Written as DNA, the CDR3 is TGCGCCAGCAGCCGGGGGACAGGGAGCTACGAGCAGTACGTC.

This clonotype was recorded a few times. The CDR3 loop is CASSQDEIGRYEQYF. CDR3 DNA: TGCGCCAGCAGCCAAGATGAGATCGGACGTTACGAGCAGTACTTC. The chain recombines TRBV4-1 with TRBJ2-7, with D uncertain. Between the trimmed V and J ends, which lost 0 bases and 4 bases, there was a span of 13 bases. Per the germline V gene, CDR1 is MGHRA and CDR2 is YSYEKL. CDR3 length: 15 residues.

This clonotype rates as medium-sized. The chain employs TRBV6-4 and TRBJ2-3, with TRBD1 identical over 9 bases. The CDR3 runs to 14 residues. The germline V gene has CDR1 MRHNA and CDR2 SNTAGT. Losses at the gene ends were 4 bases for V and 1 base for J; bases not matched to a gene: 0. CDR3 amino acids: CASSGTGGTDTQYF. In nucleotides, the CDR3 is TGTGCCAGCAGTGGGACAGGGGGCACAGATACGCAGTATTTT.

This clonotype was counted between two and nine times. The V call is TRBV7-2, the J call TRBJ1-2, with D possibly TRBD1 on 6 matching bases. Germline V gives CDR1 SGHTA, CDR2 FQGNSA. The V and J ends lost 3 bases and 5 bases respectively, with 16 bases between them. The CDR3 loop spans 15 amino acids. The CDR3 loop is CASSFSITGYYGYTF. DNA for the CDR3: TGTGCCAGCAGCTTCAGTATTACAGGGTATTATGGCTACACCTTC.

Comments on this clonotype: Sequence at one end of the junction differs from germline and may be a read error. J is TRBJ2-5 and V is TRBV7-7; D not resolved. Germline CDR1 reads SSHAT; CDR2 reads FNYEAQ (reference sequence). The length of the CDR3 is 13 residues. In DNA, the CDR3 is TGTGCTAGCAGCTCGAGCAGACTGGAGACCCAGTACTTC. This encodes CASSSSRLETQYF.

This chain uses TRBV10-1 with TRBJ2-1; TRBD1 might be the D (5 bases). This CDR3 comprises 16 residues. The germline CDR1 and CDR2 sequences are WNHNN and SYGVQD (reference sequence). Trimming cost V 3 bases and J 3 bases, with 15 bases left between them. DNA of the CDR3: TGCGCCAGCAGTGAAGTTGGGGCCGAGAGCTACAATGAGCAGTTCTTC. It yields the protein CASSEVGAESYNEQFF.

There are a few counts of this clonotype. This sequence joins TRBV7-2 and TRBJ1-1; the D is unclear. Germline loops: CDR1 SGHTA, CDR2 FQGNSA. The CDR3 extends over 15 amino acids. V was cut by 5 bases and J by 5 bases, with 18 bases left in between. In DNA form, the CDR3 reads TGTGCCAGCAGCCTTGGTGCGTCGGGCGGAACTGAAGCTTTCTTT. It translates to CASSLGASGGTEAFF.

This clonotype was found many times. The chain is built from TRBV4-2 and TRBJ2-7, with 8 bases lining up with TRBD1. The V and J ends lost 4 bases and 3 bases, in that order; junction bases with no gene match: 5. CDR3 length: 14 residues. Per the germline V gene, CDR1 is LGHNA and CDR2 is YNFKEQ. CDR3 nucleotides: TGTGCCAGCAGCCCCGGACAGGGAGACTACGAGCAGTACTTC. Its protein product is CASSPGQGDYEQYF.

Only one count was recorded for this clonotype. The V gene is TRBV29-1, the J gene TRBJ2-3; 10 bases fit TRBD2. This CDR3 has 14 residues. V shed 4 bases, J shed 5 bases, and the junction held 6 bases outside the gene matches. Germline-derived CDR1 and CDR2 are SQVTM and ANQGSEA. In DNA form, the CDR3 reads TGCAGCGTTGGGAGCGGGGGGGCCGGAGATACGCAGTATTTT. Its protein product is CSVGSGGAGDTQYF.